Listed below are T cell receptor beta chains from one sample, sequenced in a study of blood T cell repertoires in COVID-19. The protocol was immunoSEQ multiplex PCR, while the TCRdb copy is restricted to in-frame clones and leaves out a portion. Of fewer than 250,000 clones in the sample, more than 70% were seen once. The sequencing input was peripheral blood. These TCRs come from a man aged 45 to 65 with active or convalescent COVID-19. CDR3s include the opening cysteine and the closing phenylalanine or tryptophan. D genes are given only for firm matches. Only part of the rows carry a size: once, few, many, or a class if the clone is expanded.

CDR3aa	CDR3nt	v_gene	j_gene	abundance	d_gene
CASSQANGGAVDTQYF	TGTGCCAGCAGCCAAGCGAACGGGGGGGCAGTAGATACGCAGTATTTT	TRBV3-1/TRBV3-2	TRBJ2-3	.	TRBD2
CASQTATTQETQYF	TGCGCCAGCCAGACAGCTACCACTCAAGAGACCCAGTACTTC	TRBV5-1	TRBJ2-5	.	.
CASLGQGALRNTIYF	TGTGCCAGCCTGGGTCAGGGGGCCCTCAGAAACACCATATATTTT	TRBV6-5	TRBJ1-3	.	TRBD1
CASSGQGHLGNEKLFF	TGTGCCAGCAGCGGACAGGGCCATTTGGGTAATGAAAAACTGTTTTTT	TRBV25-1	TRBJ1-4	.	TRBD1
CASSLQSNQPQHF	TGTGCCAGCAGTTTACAGAGCAATCAGCCCCAGCATTTT	TRBV27	TRBJ1-5	.	.
CASSPRGFTEAFF	TGTGCCAGCTCACCACGCGGGTTCACTGAAGCTTTCTTT	TRBV18	TRBJ1-1	.	.
CASSLGLAGSGIDTQYF	TGCGCCAGCAGCCTTGGACTAGCGGGGTCGGGAATAGATACGCAGTATTTT	TRBV5-1	TRBJ2-3	.	TRBD2
CASSKGANKADSRRHNPDTQYF	TGTGCCAGCAGCAAAGGAGCGAACAAGGCGGATTCTCGACGCCACAACCCAGATACGCAGTATTTT	TRBV21-1	TRBJ2-3	.	.
CASSRPGGYNEQFF	TGTGCCAGCAGCCGCCCGGGAGGGTACAATGAGCAGTTCTTC	TRBV7-2	TRBJ2-1	.	TRBD2
CASSARAGGEGYTF	TGCGCCAGCAGCGCGAGAGCAGGGGGCGAGGGCTACACCTTC	TRBV5-1	TRBJ1-2	.	TRBD1
CASSNLGRGTEAFF	TGTGCCAGCAGTAACCTCGGGCGAGGGACTGAAGCTTTCTTT	TRBV27	TRBJ1-1	.	.
CASSLGNGEQYF	TGTGCCAGCAGCTTGGGTAACGGCGAGCAGTACTTC	TRBV5-5	TRBJ2-7	.	.
CASSRGQGRPTDTQYF	TGTGCCAGCTCACGCGGACAGGGGAGGCCCACAGATACGCAGTATTTT	TRBV18	TRBJ2-3	.	TRBD1
CASSHGTSGSESYNEQFF	TGCGCCAGCAGCCACGGGACTAGCGGGAGCGAATCCTACAATGAGCAGTTCTTC	TRBV4-1	TRBJ2-1	once	TRBD2
CASSLDRGREKLFF	TGTGCCAGCTCACTGGACAGGGGGCGAGAAAAACTGTTTTTT	TRBV18	TRBJ1-4	.	TRBD1
CASSQFIAGVGNEQFF	TGTGCCAGCAGCCAATTCATAGCGGGAGTGGGCAATGAGCAGTTCTTC	TRBV3-1/TRBV3-2	TRBJ2-1	few	TRBD2
CASSENPSGGSPSTDTQYF	TGTGCCAGCAGTGAAAATCCTAGCGGGGGCTCTCCTAGCACAGATACGCAGTATTTT	TRBV6-1	TRBJ2-3	few	TRBD2
CASSLARGLNTEAFF	TGTGCCAGCAGCTTAGCGCGAGGGCTGAACACTGAAGCTTTCTTT	TRBV7-8	TRBJ1-1	.	.
CASSPGTVNEKLFF	TGCGCCAGCAGCCCCGGGACAGTGAATGAAAAACTGTTTTTT	TRBV5-1	TRBJ1-4	.	TRBD1
CASSLTRGGYGYTF	TGTGCCAGCAGTCTCACCCGGGGGGGGTATGGCTACACCTTC	TRBV28	TRBJ1-2	once	.
CASRTGNTEAFF	TGTGCCAGCAGGACAGGGAACACTGAAGCTTTCTTT	TRBV11-2	TRBJ1-1	.	.
CASSFLRQDGFDRGYTF	TGTGCCAGCAGCTTTCTCAGACAGGATGGGTTCGATCGGGGCTACACCTTC	TRBV7-9	TRBJ1-2	.	.
CASSLAGVFNYGYTF	TGTGCCAGCAGCTTAGCAGGCGTCTTTAACTATGGCTACACCTTC	TRBV11-2	TRBJ1-2	few	.
CASSSGQGIGQPQHF	TGTGCCAGCAGTTCGGGACAGGGAATCGGCCAGCCCCAGCATTTT	TRBV28	TRBJ1-5	once	TRBD1
CASSLTRPGAHYGYTF	TGTGCCAGCAGCCTAACAAGGCCAGGGGCTCACTATGGCTACACCTTC	TRBV3-1/TRBV3-2	TRBJ1-2	.	.
CASSSGTTQETQYF	TGTGCCAGCAGCAGCGGGACGACGCAAGAGACCCAGTACTTC	TRBV7-2	TRBJ2-5	.	TRBD2
CAWRFPLNTLAGSSYNEQFF	TGTGCCTGGAGGTTCCCCCTTAATACACTAGCGGGTAGCTCCTACAATGAGCAGTTCTTC	TRBV30	TRBJ2-1	.	TRBD2
CAWSEQGNYGYTF	TGTGCCTGGAGTGAACAGGGCAACTATGGCTACACCTTC	TRBV30	TRBJ1-2	.	.
CASSRGTASSYNSPLHF	TGTGCCAGCAGCCGGGGGACCGCAAGCTCCTATAATTCACCCCTCCACTTT	TRBV5-4	TRBJ1-6	few	.
CASSGQGAPYEQYF	TGTGCCAGCAGCGGACAGGGGGCCCCCTACGAGCAGTACTTC	TRBV5-4	TRBJ2-7	.	TRBD1
CAISDQGGSEKLFF	TGTGCCATCAGTGACCAGGGCGGGAGTGAAAAACTGTTTTTT	TRBV10-3	TRBJ1-4	.	.
CASNPSGVYNEQFF	TGCGCCAGCAACCCCTCGGGAGTCTACAATGAGCAGTTCTTC	TRBV5-1	TRBJ2-1	once	.
CATSDPSPAVGRNEQFF	TGTGCCACCAGTGATCCCAGCCCAGCGGTAGGACGGAATGAGCAGTTCTTC	TRBV24-1	TRBJ2-1	few	.
CASSVRASGNTIYF	TGTGCCAGCAGTGTGCGGGCATCTGGAAACACCATATATTTT	TRBV25-1	TRBJ1-3	few	.
CASSTGFRYGYTF	TGTGCCAGCAGTACAGGGTTCAGGTATGGCTACACCTTC	TRBV25-1	TRBJ1-2	.	.
CASSVGLAGGTNTGELFF	TGTGCCAGTAGCGTGGGACTAGCGGGGGGCACGAACACCGGGGAGCTGTTTTTT	TRBV19	TRBJ2-2	few	TRBD2
CASSHIREATEAFF	TGCGCCAGCAGCCACATCAGGGAAGCCACTGAAGCTTTCTTT	TRBV4-1	TRBJ1-1	.	.
CASLPVGQTSGELFF	TGTGCCAGCTTACCCGTAGGACAGACATCCGGGGAGCTGTTTTTT	TRBV18	TRBJ2-2	.	.
CASSQDLSGQGEKLFF	TGCGCCAGCAGCCAAGATCTGTCGGGACAGGGGGAAAAACTGTTTTTT	TRBV4-3	TRBJ1-4	.	TRBD1
CASGRGGGGEVDEKLFF	TGTGCCAGCGGGCGCGGTGGGGGGGGCGAAGTGGATGAAAAACTGTTTTTT	TRBV5-4	TRBJ1-4	.	.
CASSSPGTGSGELFF	TGTGCCAGCAGTTCACCCGGGACAGGGTCCGGGGAGCTGTTTTTT	TRBV28	TRBJ2-2	.	TRBD1
CASNDRDRDYEQYF	TGTGCCAGTAATGATAGGGACAGGGACTACGAGCAGTACTTC	TRBV19	TRBJ2-7	.	TRBD1
CRGERTGGAGAFF	TGCAGAGGGGAAAGGACAGGGGGCGCGGGAGCTTTCTTT	TRBV29-1	TRBJ1-1	.	TRBD1
CASSSGDTQYF	TGTGCCAGCAGCTCAGGAGATACGCAGTATTTT	TRBV5-5	TRBJ2-3	.	.